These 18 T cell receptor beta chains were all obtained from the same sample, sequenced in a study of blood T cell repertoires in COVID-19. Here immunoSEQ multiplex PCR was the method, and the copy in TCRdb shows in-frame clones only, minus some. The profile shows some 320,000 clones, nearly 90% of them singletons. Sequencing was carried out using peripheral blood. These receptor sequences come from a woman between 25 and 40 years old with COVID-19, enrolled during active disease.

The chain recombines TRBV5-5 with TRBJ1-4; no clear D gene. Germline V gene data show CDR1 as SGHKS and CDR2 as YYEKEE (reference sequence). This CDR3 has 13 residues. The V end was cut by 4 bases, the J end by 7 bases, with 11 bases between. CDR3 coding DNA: TGTGCCAGCAGCCCCGCCTCGAGTGAAAAACTGTTTTTT. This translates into CASSPASSEKLFF.

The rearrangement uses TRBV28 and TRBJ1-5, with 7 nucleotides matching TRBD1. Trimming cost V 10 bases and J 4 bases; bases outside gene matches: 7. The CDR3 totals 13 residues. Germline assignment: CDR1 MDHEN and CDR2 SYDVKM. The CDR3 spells CAIQGFLNQPQHF. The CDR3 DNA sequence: TGTGCCATACAGGGGTTTCTGAATCAGCCCCAGCATTTT.

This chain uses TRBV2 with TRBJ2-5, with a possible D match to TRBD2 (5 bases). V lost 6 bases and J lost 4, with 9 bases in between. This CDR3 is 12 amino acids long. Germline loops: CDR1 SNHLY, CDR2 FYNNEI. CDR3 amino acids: CASRRDVETQYF. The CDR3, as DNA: TGTGCCAGCAGACGGGATGTAGAGACCCAGTACTTC.

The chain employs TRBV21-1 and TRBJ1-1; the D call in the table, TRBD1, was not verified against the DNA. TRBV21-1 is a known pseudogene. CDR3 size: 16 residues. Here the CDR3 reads CASIPTDRRMNTEAFF. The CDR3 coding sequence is TGTGCCAGCATCCCAACCGACAGACGCATGAACACTGAAGCTTTCTTT.

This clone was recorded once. The chain's CDR3 is CASSQGDSQETQYF. In DNA, the CDR3 is TGTGCCAGCAGCCAAGGGGACAGTCAAGAGACCCAGTACTTC. The rearrangement links TRBV3-1 (or the pseudogene TRBV3-2) to TRBJ2-5; TRBD1 agrees at 7 bases. The CDR3 loop spans 14 amino acids. V lost 1 base, J lost 2 bases, and 1 base stayed unmatched. CDR1 is LGHDT, CDR2 YNNKEL, per germline (reference sequence).

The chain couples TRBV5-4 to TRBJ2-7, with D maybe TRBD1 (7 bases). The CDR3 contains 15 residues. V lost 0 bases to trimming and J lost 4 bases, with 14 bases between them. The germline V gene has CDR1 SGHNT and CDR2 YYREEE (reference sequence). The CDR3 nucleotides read TGTGCCAGCAGCTTGGACAGCAGGGGGACTTACGAGCAGTACTTC. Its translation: CASSLDSRGTYEQYF.

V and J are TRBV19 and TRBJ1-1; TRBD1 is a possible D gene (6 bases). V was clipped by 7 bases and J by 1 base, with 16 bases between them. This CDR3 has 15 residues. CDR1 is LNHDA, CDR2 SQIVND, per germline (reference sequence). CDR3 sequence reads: CASTRQEIGNTEAFF. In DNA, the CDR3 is TGTGCCAGTACTCGACAGGAAATAGGGAACACTGAAGCTTTCTTT.

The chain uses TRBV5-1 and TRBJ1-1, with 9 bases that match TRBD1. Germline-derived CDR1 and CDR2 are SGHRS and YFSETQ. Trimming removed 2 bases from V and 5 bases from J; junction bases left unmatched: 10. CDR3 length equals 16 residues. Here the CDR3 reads CASSLHPGTGNTEAFF. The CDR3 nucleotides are TGCGCCAGCAGCTTACACCCCGGGACAGGGAATACTGAAGCTTTCTTT.

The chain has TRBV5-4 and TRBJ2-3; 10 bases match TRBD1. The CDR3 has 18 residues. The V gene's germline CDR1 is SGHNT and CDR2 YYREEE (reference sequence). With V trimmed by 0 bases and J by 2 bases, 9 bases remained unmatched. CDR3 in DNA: TGTGCCAGCAGCTTGGTGGGACAGGGGCCGCCCCACACAGATACGCAGTATTTT. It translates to CASSLVGQGPPHTDTQYF.

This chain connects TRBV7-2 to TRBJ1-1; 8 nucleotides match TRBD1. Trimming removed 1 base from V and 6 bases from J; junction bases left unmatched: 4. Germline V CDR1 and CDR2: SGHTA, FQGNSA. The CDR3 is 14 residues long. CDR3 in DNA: TGTGCCAGCAGCTTAGGACAGGGGAAGGCTGAAGCTTTCTTT. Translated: CASSLGQGKAEAFF. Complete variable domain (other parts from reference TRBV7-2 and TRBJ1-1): GAGVSQSPSNKVTEKGKDVELRCDPISGHTALYWYRQSLGQGLEFLIYFQGNSAPDKSGLPSDRFSAERTGGSVSTLTIQRTQQEDSAVYLCASSLGQGKAEAFFGQGTRLTVV.

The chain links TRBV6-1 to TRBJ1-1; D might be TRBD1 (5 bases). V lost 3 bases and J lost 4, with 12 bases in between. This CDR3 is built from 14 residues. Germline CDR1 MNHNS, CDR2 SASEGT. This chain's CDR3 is CASSEAGWATEAFF. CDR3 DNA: TGTGCCAGCAGTGAGGCAGGGTGGGCCACTGAAGCTTTCTTT.

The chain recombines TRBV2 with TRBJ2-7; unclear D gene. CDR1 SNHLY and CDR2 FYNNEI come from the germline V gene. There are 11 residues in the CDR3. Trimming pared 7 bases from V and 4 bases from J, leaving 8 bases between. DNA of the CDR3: TGTGCCAGCATTGGCGGTTACGAGCAGTACTTC. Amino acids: CASIGGYEQYF.

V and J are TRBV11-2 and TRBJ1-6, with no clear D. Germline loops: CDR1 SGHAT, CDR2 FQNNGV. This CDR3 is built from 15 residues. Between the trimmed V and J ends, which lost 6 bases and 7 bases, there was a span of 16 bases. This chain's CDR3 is CASRSGLYTNSPLHF. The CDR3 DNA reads TGTGCCAGCAGGTCAGGACTATATACAAATTCACCCCTCCACTTT. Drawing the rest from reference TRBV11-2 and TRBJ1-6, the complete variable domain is EAGVAQSPRYKIIEKRQSVAFWCNPISGHATLYWYQQILGQGPKLLIQFQNNGVVDDSQLPKDRFSAERLKGVDSTLKIQPAKLEDSAVYLCASRSGLYTNSPLHFGNGTRLTVT.

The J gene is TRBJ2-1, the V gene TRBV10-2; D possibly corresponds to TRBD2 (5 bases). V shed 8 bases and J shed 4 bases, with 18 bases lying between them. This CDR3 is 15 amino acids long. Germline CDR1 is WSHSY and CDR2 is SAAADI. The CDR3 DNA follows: TGCGCCAGCTTTAGGTCAGCGGCTATATACAATGAGCAGTTCTTC. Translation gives CASFRSAAIYNEQFF.

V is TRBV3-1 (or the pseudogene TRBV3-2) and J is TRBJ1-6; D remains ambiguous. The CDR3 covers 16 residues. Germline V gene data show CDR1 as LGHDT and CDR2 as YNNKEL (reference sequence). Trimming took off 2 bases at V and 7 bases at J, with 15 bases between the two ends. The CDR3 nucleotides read TGTGCCAGCAGCCAATCCCCCCCAGGCCGGAATTCACCCCTCCACTTT. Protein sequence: CASSQSPPGRNSPLHF.

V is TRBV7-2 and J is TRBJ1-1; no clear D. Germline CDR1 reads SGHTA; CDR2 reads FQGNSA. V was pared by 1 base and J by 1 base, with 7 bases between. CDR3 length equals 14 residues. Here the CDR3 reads CASSLDGGNTEAFF. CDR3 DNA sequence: TGTGCCAGCAGCTTAGATGGCGGGAACACTGAAGCTTTCTTT.

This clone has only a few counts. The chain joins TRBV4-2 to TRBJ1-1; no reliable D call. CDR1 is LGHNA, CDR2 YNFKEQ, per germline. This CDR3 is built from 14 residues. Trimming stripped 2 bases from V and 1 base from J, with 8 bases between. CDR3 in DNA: TGTGCCAGCAGCCAACCTAATGAGAACACTGAAGCTTTCTTT. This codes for CASSQPNENTEAFF.

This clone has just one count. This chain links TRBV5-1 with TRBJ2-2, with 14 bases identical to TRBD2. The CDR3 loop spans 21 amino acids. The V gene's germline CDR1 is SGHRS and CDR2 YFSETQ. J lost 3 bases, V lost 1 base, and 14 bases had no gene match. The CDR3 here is CASSLSLLTSGGAWDTGELFF. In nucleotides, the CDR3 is TGCGCCAGCAGCTTGTCCCTACTGACTAGCGGGGGGGCCTGGGACACCGGGGAGCTGTTTTTT.